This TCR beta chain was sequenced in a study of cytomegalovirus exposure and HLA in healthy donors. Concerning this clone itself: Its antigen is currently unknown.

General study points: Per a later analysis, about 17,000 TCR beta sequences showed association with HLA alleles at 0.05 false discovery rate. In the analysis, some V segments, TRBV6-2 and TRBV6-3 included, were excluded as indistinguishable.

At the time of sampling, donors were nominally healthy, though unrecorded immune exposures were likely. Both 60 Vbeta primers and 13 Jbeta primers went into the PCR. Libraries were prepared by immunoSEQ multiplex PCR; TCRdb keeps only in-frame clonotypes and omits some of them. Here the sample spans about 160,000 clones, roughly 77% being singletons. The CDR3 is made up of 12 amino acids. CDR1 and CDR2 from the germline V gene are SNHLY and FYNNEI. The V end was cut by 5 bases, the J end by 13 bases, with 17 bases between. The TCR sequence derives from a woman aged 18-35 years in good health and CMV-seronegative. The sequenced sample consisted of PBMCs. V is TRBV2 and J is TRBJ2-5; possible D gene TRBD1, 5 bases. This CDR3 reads CASSSQGPSGYF. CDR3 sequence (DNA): TGTGCCAGCAGTTCTCAGGGCCCGAGTGGGTACTTC.